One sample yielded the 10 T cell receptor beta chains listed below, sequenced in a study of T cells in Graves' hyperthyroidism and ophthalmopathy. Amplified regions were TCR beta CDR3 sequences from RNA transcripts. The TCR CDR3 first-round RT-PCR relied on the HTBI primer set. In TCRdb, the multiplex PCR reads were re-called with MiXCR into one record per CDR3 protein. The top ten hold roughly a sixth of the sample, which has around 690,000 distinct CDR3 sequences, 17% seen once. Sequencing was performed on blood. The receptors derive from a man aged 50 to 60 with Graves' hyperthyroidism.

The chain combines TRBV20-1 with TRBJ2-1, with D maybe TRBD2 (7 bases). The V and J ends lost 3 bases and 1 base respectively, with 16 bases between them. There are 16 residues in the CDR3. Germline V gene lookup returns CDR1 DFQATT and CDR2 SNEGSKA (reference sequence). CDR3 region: CSASSQAGQSYNEQFF. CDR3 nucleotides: TGCAGTGCTAGTTCCCAAGCGGGACAATCCTACAATGAGCAGTTCTTC.

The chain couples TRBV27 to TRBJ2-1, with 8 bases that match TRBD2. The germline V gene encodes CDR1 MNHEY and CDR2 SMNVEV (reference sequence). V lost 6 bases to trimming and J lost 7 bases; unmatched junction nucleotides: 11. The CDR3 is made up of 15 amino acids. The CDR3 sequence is CASRGLVGAGNEQFF. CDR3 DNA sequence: TGTGCCAGCAGGGGACTAGTAGGGGCTGGGAATGAGCAGTTCTTC.

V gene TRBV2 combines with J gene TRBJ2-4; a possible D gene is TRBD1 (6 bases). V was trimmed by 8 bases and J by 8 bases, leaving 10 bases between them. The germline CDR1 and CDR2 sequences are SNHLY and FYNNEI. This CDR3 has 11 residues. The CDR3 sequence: CASGTRDIQYF. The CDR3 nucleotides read TGTGCCAGCGGGACAAGAGACATTCAGTACTTC.

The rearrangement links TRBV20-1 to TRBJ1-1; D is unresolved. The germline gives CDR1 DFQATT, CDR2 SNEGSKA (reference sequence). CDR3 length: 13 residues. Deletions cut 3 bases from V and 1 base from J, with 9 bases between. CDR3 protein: CSARELANTEAFF. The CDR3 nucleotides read TGCAGTGCTAGGGAATTGGCGAACACTGAAGCTTTCTTT.

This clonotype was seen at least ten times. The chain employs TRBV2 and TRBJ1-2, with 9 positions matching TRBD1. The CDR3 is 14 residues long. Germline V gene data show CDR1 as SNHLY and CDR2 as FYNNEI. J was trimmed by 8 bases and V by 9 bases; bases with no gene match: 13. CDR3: CASSAGQGLGGYTF. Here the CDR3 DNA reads TGTGCCAGTTCCGCGGGACAGGGATTGGGAGGCTACACCTTC.

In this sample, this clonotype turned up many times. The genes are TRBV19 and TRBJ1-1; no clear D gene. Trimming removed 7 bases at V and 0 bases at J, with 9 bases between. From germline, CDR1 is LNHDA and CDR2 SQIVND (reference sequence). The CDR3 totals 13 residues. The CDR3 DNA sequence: TGTGCCAGTAATCTCGGATTGAACACTGAAGCTTTCTTT. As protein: CASNLGLNTEAFF.

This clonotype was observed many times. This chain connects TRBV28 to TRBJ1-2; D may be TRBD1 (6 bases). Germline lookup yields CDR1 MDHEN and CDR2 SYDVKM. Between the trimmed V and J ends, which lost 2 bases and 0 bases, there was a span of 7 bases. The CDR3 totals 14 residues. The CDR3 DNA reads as TGTGCCAGCAGTTTAAAGGGGGCTAACTATGGCTACACCTTC. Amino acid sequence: CASSLKGANYGYTF.

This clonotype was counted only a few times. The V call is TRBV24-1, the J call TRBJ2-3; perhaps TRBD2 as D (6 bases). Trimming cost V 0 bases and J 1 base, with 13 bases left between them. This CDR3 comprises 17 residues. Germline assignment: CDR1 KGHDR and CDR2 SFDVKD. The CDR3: CATSDLPGTPGTDTQYF. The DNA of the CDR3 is TGTGCCACCAGTGATTTGCCCGGGACTCCCGGCACAGATACGCAGTATTTT.

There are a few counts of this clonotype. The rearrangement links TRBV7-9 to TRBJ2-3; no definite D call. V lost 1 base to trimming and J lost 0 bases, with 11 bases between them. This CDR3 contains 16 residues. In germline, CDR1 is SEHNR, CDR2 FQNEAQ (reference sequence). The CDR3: CASSLGTDASTDTQYF. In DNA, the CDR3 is TGTGCCAGCAGCTTAGGGACGGATGCTAGCACAGATACGCAGTATTTT.

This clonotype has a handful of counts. The CDR3 DNA reads TGTGCCAGCAGCTCCGGGGACAGCCACAATGAGCAGTTCTTC. Residues: CASSSGDSHNEQFF. V gene TRBV9 combines with J gene TRBJ2-1; 7 nucleotides align to TRBD1. The CDR3 covers 14 residues. Germline V gene data show CDR1 as SGDLS and CDR2 as YYNGEE. V dropped 4 bases and J dropped 5; count of bases not matched to a gene: 6.